This T cell receptor beta chain derives from a study of shared clonotypes between healthy human individuals. Study-wide context: CD4 naive and CD4 memory each took three plates per donor, while CD8 naive took two and CD8 memory one.

For each subset, genomic DNA was distributed in equal portions over several immunoSEQ plates. The method was immunoSEQ multiplex PCR; TCRdb's version includes in-frame clones alone and lacks a portion of them. The repertoire consists of more than 1.2 million clones, with 98% to 99% occurring once and the leading ten covering 0.36%. Trimming removed 8 bases at V and 3 bases at J, with 8 bases between. This CDR3 is built from 10 residues. The germline gives CDR1 DFQATT, CDR2 SNEGSKA (reference sequence). The sequencing input was naive CD4+ T cells sorted from blood. Documented subset: CD45RA+ positively selected. This clonotype was sampled from a man younger than 40 in good health. V and J are TRBV20-1 and TRBJ2-7, with D possibly TRBD1 on 6 matching bases. The DNA for the CDR3 is TGCAGTACAGGGAACTACGAGCAGTACTTC. Protein product: CSTGNYEQYF.